Below, 16 T cell receptor beta chains from the same sample are listed, as sequenced in a study of T cells expressing NK-cell markers (dated by TCRdb to 2020 to 2021). The library was generated by 5' RACE. Sequencing was performed on an Illumina HiSeq 2000. TCRdb reprocessed the reads into one record per CDR3 protein sequence, lacking DNA. For this sample, the table gives roughly 150,000 distinct CDR3 sequences. Just over 20% of the sample comes from the top ten. The source material was blood T cells: a sorted CD56 or NKG2C T cell subset, CD4+ or CD8+ T cells, or bulk PBMC T cells (not recorded which). The receptors were sampled from a man aged 18-75 years in good health.

The V call is TRBV28, the J call TRBJ1-4; the TRBD1 assignment by TCRdb is unverifiable without DNA. This CDR3 region has 15 residues. CDR1 MDHEN and CDR2 SYDVKM come from the germline V gene. CDR3 loop: CASSLLAGKNEKLFF.

This chain links TRBV7-9 with TRBJ2-7; TCRdb selects TRBD1, and the lack of DNA leaves this call unchecked. The germline CDR1 and CDR2 sequences are SEHNR and FQNEAQ (reference sequence). CDR3 length equals 15 residues. CDR3 sequence reads: CASSFSTGPSHEQYF.

The chain couples TRBV2 to TRBJ2-6. CDR3 length equals 13 residues. Germline assignment: CDR1 SNHLY and CDR2 FYNNEI. The CDR3 here is CASSTTGANVLTF.

V usage is TRBV11-2 and J usage is TRBJ2-7; TCRdb's D call of TRBD2 is untestable without DNA. Germline CDR1 reads SGHAT; CDR2 reads FQNNGV. This CDR3 is 14 amino acids long. The chain's CDR3 is CASSLVLSVVEQYF.

The V and J genes are TRBV5-4 and TRBJ2-1; TCRdb calls TRBD2, which cannot be checked without DNA. The germline V gene encodes CDR1 SGHNT and CDR2 YYREEE (reference sequence). This CDR3 spans 15 amino acids. CDR3 residues: CASSLSLAPYNEQFF. Supplemented by reference TRBV5-4 and TRBJ2-1, the full variable domain reads ETGVTQSPTHLIKTRGQQVTLRCSSQSGHNTVSWYQQALGQGPQFIFQYYREEENGRGNFPPRFSGLQFPNYSSELNVNALELDDSALYLCASSLSLAPYNEQFFGPGTRLTVL.

V and J are TRBV9 and TRBJ2-1; lacking DNA, the TRBD2 call made by TCRdb goes unchecked. The germline V gene encodes CDR1 SGDLS and CDR2 YYNGEE. The CDR3 spans 15 residues. CDR3 sequence reads: CASSMTSGGRNEQFF.

The rearrangement links TRBV28 to TRBJ2-5. The germline V gene has CDR1 MDHEN and CDR2 SYDVKM. This CDR3 region has 15 residues. CDR3 amino acids: CASSLRTPYQETQYF.

The chain couples TRBV11-2 to TRBJ1-1; no DNA is available, so the TRBD1 call from TCRdb remains unchecked. The germline V gene has CDR1 SGHAT and CDR2 FQNNGV. This CDR3 comprises 14 residues. CDR3: CASSSDSRNTEAFF.

The chain is built from TRBV12-3 or TRBV12-4 and TRBJ2-5. The CDR3 totals 14 residues. The CDR3 protein is CASSLAAIGETQYF.

The CDR3 region is CASSYLGRDEQFF. The chain has TRBV5-1 and TRBJ2-1; TCRdb gives TRBD1 as the D gene, but with no DNA this cannot be confirmed. The CDR3 spans 13 residues. The germline gives CDR1 SGHRS, CDR2 YFSETQ.

The chain links TRBV5-4 to TRBJ2-5; TCRdb returns TRBD1, unconfirmable since there is no DNA. Per the germline V gene, CDR1 is SGHNT and CDR2 is YYREEE (reference sequence). This CDR3 has 14 residues. CDR3 residues: CASRSGRTEETQYF.

The V gene is TRBV21-1, the J gene TRBJ2-1; the D call from TCRdb, TRBD1, cannot be confirmed without DNA. TRBV21-1 is an annotated pseudogene. This CDR3 is 16 amino acids long. The CDR3 loop is CASSKDDGGADNEQFF.

The chain links TRBV21-1 to TRBJ2-5. TRBV21-1 is recorded as a pseudogene. The CDR3 sequence is 14 residues long. CDR3 amino acids: CASSKSEGWETQYF.

This rearrangement joins TRBV6-5 to TRBJ2-7. This CDR3 is 12 amino acids long. The germline CDR1 and CDR2 sequences are MNHEY and SVGAGI. CDR3 protein: CASSTDGYEQYF.

The J gene is TRBJ2-7, the V gene TRBV5-1; TCRdb calls TRBD2, which cannot be checked without DNA. This CDR3 spans 16 amino acids. CDR1 and CDR2 (germline): SGHRS, YFSETQ. Here the CDR3 reads CASSSGLAGENYEQYF.

The V call is TRBV3-1, the J call TRBJ1-1; TCRdb's D call of TRBD1 is untestable without DNA. Germline V lookup: CDR1 LGHDT, CDR2 YNNKEL (reference sequence). CDR3 length: 14 amino acids. CDR3: CASSQVGGNTEAFF.